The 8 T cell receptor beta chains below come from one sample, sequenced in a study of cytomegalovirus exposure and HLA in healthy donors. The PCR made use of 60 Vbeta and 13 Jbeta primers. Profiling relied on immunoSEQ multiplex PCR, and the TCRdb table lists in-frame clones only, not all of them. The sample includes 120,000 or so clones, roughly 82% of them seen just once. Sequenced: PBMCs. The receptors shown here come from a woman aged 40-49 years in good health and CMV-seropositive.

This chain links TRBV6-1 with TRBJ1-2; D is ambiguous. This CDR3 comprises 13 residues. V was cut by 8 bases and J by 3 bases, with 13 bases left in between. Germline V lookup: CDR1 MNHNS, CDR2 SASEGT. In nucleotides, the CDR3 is TGTGCCAGCCTCGCCGACGGGGACTATGGCTACACCTTC. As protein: CASLADGDYGYTF.

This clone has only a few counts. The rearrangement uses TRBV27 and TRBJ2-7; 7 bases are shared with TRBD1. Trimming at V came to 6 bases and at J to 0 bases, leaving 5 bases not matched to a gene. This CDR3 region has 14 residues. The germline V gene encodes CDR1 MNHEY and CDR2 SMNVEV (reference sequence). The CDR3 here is CASRDAGGSYEQYF. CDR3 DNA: TGTGCCAGCAGGGACGCAGGGGGCTCCTACGAGCAGTACTTC.

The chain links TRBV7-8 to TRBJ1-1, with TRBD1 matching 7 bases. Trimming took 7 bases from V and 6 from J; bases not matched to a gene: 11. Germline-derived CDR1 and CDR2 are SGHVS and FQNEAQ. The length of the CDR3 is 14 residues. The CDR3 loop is CASNLKQGFAEAFF. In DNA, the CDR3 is TGTGCCAGCAATCTAAAACAGGGGTTCGCTGAAGCTTTCTTT.

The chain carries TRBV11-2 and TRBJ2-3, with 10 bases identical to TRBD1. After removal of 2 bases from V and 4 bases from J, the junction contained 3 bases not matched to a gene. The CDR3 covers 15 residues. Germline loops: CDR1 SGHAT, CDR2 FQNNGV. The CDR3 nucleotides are TGTGCCAGCAGCTTAATTGGGACAGGGGCAGATACGCAGTATTTT. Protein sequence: CASSLIGTGADTQYF. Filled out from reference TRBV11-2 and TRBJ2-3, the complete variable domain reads EAGVAQSPRYKIIEKRQSVAFWCNPISGHATLYWYQQILGQGPKLLIQFQNNGVVDDSQLPKDRFSAERLKGVDSTLKIQPAKLEDSAVYLCASSLIGTGADTQYFGPGTRLTVL.

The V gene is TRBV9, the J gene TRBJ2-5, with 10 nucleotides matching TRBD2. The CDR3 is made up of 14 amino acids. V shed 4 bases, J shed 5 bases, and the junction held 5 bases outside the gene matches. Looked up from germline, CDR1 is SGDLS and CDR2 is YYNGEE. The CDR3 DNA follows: TGTGCCAGCAGCCCCCTAGCGGGGGAGGAGACCCAGTACTTC. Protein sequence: CASSPLAGEETQYF.

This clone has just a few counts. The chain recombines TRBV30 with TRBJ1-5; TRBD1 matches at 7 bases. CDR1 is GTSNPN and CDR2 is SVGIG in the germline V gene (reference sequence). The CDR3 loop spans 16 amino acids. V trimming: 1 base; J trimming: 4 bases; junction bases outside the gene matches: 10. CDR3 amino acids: CAWSGDSYTINQPQHF. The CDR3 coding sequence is TGTGCCTGGAGTGGGGACAGCTACACGATAAATCAGCCCCAGCATTTT.

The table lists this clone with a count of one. The CDR3 nucleotides are TGTGCCAGCAGCCCTCAGGGGCTCACTGAAGCTTTCTTT. The encoded protein is CASSPQGLTEAFF. The chain recombines TRBV9 with TRBJ1-1; D is possibly TRBD1 (6 bases). Germline V CDR1 and CDR2: SGDLS, YYNGEE. This CDR3 spans 13 amino acids. V lost 4 bases, J lost 4 bases, and 11 bases lay in between.

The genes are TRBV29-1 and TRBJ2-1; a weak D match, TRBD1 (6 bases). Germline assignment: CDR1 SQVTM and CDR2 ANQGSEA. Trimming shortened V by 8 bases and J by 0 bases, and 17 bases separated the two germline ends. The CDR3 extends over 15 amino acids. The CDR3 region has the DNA TGCAGCACTCCGGGACACCTCAGCTCCTACAATGAGCAGTTCTTC. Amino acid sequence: CSTPGHLSSYNEQFF.